These 11 T cell receptor beta chains were sequenced from one sample in a study of T-cell reconstitution after alpha-beta-depleted transplantation in children. Construction of the TCRbeta library involved unique molecular identifiers. Each CDR3 protein is one row after TCRdb ran MiXCR on the PCR reads. Of more than 550,000 distinct CDR3 sequences in the sample, 10% to 13% were seen once. Sample: PBMCs from the stem cell graft donor, taken from the stem cell graft. The receptors originated from a human donor who donated a stem cell graft to a child with acute myeloid leukemia.

The genes are TRBV5-1 and TRBJ1-2; D possibly corresponds to TRBD1 (5 bases). The CDR3 sequence is 13 residues long. V shed 4 bases and J shed 3 bases, with 10 bases lying between them. Germline assignment: CDR1 SGHRS and CDR2 YFSETQ. CDR3 nucleotides: TGCGCCAGCAGCGGCCAGGGTGACTATGGCTACACCTTC. It encodes CASSGQGDYGYTF.

J is TRBJ1-3 and V is TRBV3-1, with D hard to call. Deletions cut 4 bases from V and 2 bases from J, with 15 bases between. Germline loops: CDR1 LGHDT, CDR2 YNNKEL (reference sequence). This CDR3 region has 16 residues. The CDR3 reads CASSPTRSAAGNTIYF. CDR3 DNA: TGTGCCAGCAGCCCCACGAGGTCGGCAGCTGGAAACACCATATATTTT.

This clonotype was seen more than once but under ten times. The chain carries TRBV6-1 and TRBJ1-2, with D uncertain. Trimming took off 7 bases at V and 7 bases at J, with 10 bases between the two ends. The CDR3 contains 11 residues. The germline gives CDR1 MNHNS, CDR2 SASEGT. CDR3 coding DNA: TGTGCCAGCACCGGGATCAGTGGCTACACCTTC. Translated, it gives CASTGISGYTF.

The chain combines TRBV6-2 or TRBV6-3 with TRBJ2-1; 11 positions agree with TRBD2. CDR3 length equals 16 residues. Germline V CDR1 and CDR2: MNHEY, SVGEGT. Trimming took 6 bases from V and 4 from J; bases not matched to a gene: 8. The CDR3 protein is CASRSPASGGYNEQFF. CDR3 in DNA: TGTGCCAGCAGAAGCCCGGCTAGCGGGGGGTACAATGAGCAGTTCTTC.

The chain recombines TRBV6-5 with TRBJ1-2, with D hard to call. The CDR3 sequence is 14 residues long. The germline CDR1 and CDR2 sequences are MNHEY and SVGAGI. V lost 5 bases, J lost 8 bases, and 18 bases lay in between. CDR3 DNA: TGTGCCAGCAGTCCGGCGCATGGTCTTGGGGGCTACACCTTC. It translates to CASSPAHGLGGYTF.

The table lists this clonotype with a few counts. The chain uses TRBV4-3 and TRBJ1-6, with no clear D. CDR3 length: 13 amino acids. V was pared by 2 bases and J by 8 bases, with 7 bases between. The germline V gene has CDR1 LGHNA and CDR2 YSLEER. CDR3 in amino acids: CASSQNSDSPLHF. CDR3 coding DNA: TGCGCCAGCAGCCAAAACTCCGATTCACCCCTCCACTTT.

Ten or more counts support this clonotype. This chain links TRBV20-1 with TRBJ2-1; 8 positions match TRBD2. Germline loops: CDR1 DFQATT, CDR2 SNEGSKA (reference sequence). After removal of 5 bases from V and 7 bases from J, the junction contained 10 bases not matched to a gene. The CDR3 extends over 14 amino acids. The CDR3 loop is CSASNGRALNEQFF. CDR3 DNA: TGCAGTGCTTCCAACGGGAGGGCCTTGAATGAGCAGTTCTTC.

V and J are TRBV6-6 and TRBJ2-7; the D is unclear. This CDR3 is 12 amino acids long. Germline V gives CDR1 MNHNY, CDR2 SVGAGI (reference sequence). The V end lost 6 bases, the J end lost 3 bases, and 9 bases lay between the germline ends. The CDR3 bases are TGTGCCAGCAGGGGCGGCGACTACGAGCAGTACTTC. Translated, it gives CASRGGDYEQYF.

This clonotype was counted ten times or more. The chain uses TRBV19 and TRBJ2-2; weak D call: TRBD1 (6 bases). Germline V gives CDR1 LNHDA, CDR2 SQIVND (reference sequence). The germline V and J ends were trimmed by 5 bases and 0 bases, with 16 bases remaining between them. This CDR3 has 17 residues. CDR3 sequence (DNA): TGTGCCAGTAGTGTGAGGGGGTTTGGCCCGAACACCGGGGAGCTGTTTTTT. It codes for CASSVRGFGPNTGELFF.

This clonotype came up many times. The chain combines TRBV11-3 with TRBJ2-3, with D possibly matching TRBD2 (6 bases). Germline loops: CDR1 SGHNT, CDR2 YENEEA. This CDR3 is 17 amino acids long. Trimming cost V 1 base and J 4 bases, with 18 bases left between them. CDR3 DNA sequence: TGTGCCAGCAGCTTAGGGTTTTCTCGCGGGACTGCAGATACGCAGTATTTT. Amino acids: CASSLGFSRGTADTQYF.

This clonotype appeared many times. J is TRBJ2-7 and V is TRBV12-3 or TRBV12-4; 10 bases agree with TRBD2. This CDR3 spans 16 amino acids. Trimming at V came to 2 bases and at J to 6 bases, leaving 10 bases not matched to a gene. The CDR3 DNA is TGTGCCAGCAGTTTACCCGGGCTAGCGGGAGTCGGCGAGCAGTACTTC. Translating gives CASSLPGLAGVGEQYF.